The T cell receptor beta chain under discussion was sequenced for a study of T-cell memory formation after mild COVID-19. At the level of the study: TCR clusters were mostly confined to one donor each.

After 5'RACE with constant-segment primers, TCR alpha and TCR beta cDNA libraries carrying sample barcodes and UMIs were obtained. One entry per CDR3 protein results from TCRdb running MiXCR on the 5' RACE reads. The sample lists roughly 370,000 distinct CDR3 sequences; roughly 15% were seen once. On this clonotype itself: Antigen specificity is unknown.

The germline V gene encodes CDR1 MNHNY and CDR2 SVGAGI (reference sequence). This CDR3 spans 13 amino acids. V lost 6 bases to trimming and J lost 3 bases; unmatched junction nucleotides: 4. Findings and caveats of the study: Among clones peaking at day 37 in the second wave, SARS-CoV-2 specificity remained unconfirmed. Cross-reactive memory apparently joined, as some responding clones appeared in pre-infection memory.

This sequence was found in a man in his late teens or twenties who had mild COVID-19 (a few samples of this study predate the infection). Cell type and time point are not known. The specimen was PBMCs or a T cell subset sorted from them (not recorded which). The V gene is TRBV6-6, the J gene TRBJ2-7; 8 bases line up with TRBD1. The CDR3 region has the DNA TGTGCCAGCAGCTGGACAGGGAACTACGAGCAGTACTTC. It translates to CASSWTGNYEQYF.